This T cell receptor (beta chain) is drawn from a study of PD-1 blockade in classical Hodgkin lymphoma (dated by TCRdb to 2018 to 2020). Study-wide context: The study used TCR beta sequencing and CyTOF to define a peripheral blood immune signature of response to PD-1 blockade in classical Hodgkin lymphoma. Study-level results and caveats: Baseline TCR diversity was reported to be lower in newly diagnosed patients than in healthy donors and to be lower still in relapsed/refractory patients. Only a single clinical trial cohort was studied, and what caused the repertoire differences, possibly disease activity or prior therapy, remained undefined.

On this clone itself: Its target antigen remains unknown. One base away there is no much larger clone; base qualities are not given.

Read against the paper, the sample's time point label means: newly diagnosed, previously untreated cHL patient sample. PBMCs from patients with newly diagnosed, previously untreated classical Hodgkin lymphoma were sequenced as a comparison group for the relapsed/refractory trial patients. After peripheral blood was drawn into 8 mL Vacutainer Cell Preparation Tubes, PBMCs were isolated by centrifugation and then cryopreserved. The Qiagen DNeasy kit was used to extract genomic DNA both from unsorted PBMCs and from the negatively selected CD4+ and CD8+ fractions. TCR beta CDR3 regions were subjected to amplification by immunoSEQ multiplex PCR with primers that anneal to V and J segments. Amplification bias was minimized using a synthetic immune receptor repertoire, and residual bias was removed computationally after sequencing. The study's own analysis went as follows. Repertoire diversity was quantified as the Shannon entropy index using custom Python scripts. The unsorted, CD4+ and CD8+ repertoires were each analyzed separately, with the exception of combined analyses, where CD4+ and CD8+ sequences were merged in silico. Here the immuneACCESS table is served through TCRdb, limited to in-frame sequences with V and J called. Missing clones are a known gap in these copies; in checked studies unresolved V genes cover under half, and the rest lacks a known reason. From that table come the V and J calls and clone size; the DNA was used to work out D and trimming. The sample table holds about 16,000 clones, of which roughly 81% were seen once. Of the sample, 6.5% to 10% falls within the top ten clones.

From a lookup of the germline V gene, CDR1 and CDR2 are MDHEN and SYDVKM. V and J lose 2 bases and 5 bases, and a span of 9 bases separates them. The CDR3 measures 13 amino acids from cysteine to phenylalanine. Here the CDR3 DNA is all that survives: 39 bases in frame from base 1. The chain is encoded by TRBV28 joined to TRBJ2-5; the D gene is possibly TRBD2, with 5 bases matching. The origin of this receptor is a human donor with classical Hodgkin lymphoma. Sequenced: peripheral blood mononuclear cells (PBMCs). At the DNA level, the sequence is TGTGCCAGCAGTTTACGAGGGCCTGAGACCCAGTACTTC. It translates as CASSLRGPETQYF. Reference TRBV28 and TRBJ2-5 genes cover what lies past the CDR3, so the full variable domain is DVKVTQSSRYLVKRTGEKVFLECVQDMDHENMFWYRQDPGLGLRLIYFSYDVKMKEKGDIPEGYSVSREKKERFSLILESASTNQTSMYLCASSLRGPETQYFGPGTRLLVL.